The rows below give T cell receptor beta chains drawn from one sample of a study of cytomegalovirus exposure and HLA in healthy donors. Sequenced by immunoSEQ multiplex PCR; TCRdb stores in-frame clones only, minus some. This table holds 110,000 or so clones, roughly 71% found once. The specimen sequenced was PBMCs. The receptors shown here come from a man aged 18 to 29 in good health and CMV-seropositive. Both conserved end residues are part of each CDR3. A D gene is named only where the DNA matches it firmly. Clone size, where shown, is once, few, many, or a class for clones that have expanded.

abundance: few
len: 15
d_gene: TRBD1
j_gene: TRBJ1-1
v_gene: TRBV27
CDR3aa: CASSWGDRENTEAFF
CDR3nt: TGTGCCAGCAGTTGGGGGGACAGAGAGAACACTGAAGCTTTCTTT

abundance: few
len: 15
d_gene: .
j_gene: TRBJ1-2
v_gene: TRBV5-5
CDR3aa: CASSLSQGPNYGYTF
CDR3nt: TGTGCCAGCAGCTTGTCGCAGGGCCCAAACTATGGCTACACCTTC

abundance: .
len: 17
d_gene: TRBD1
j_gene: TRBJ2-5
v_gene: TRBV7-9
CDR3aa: CASSLEVRQGSRETQYF
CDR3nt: TGTGCCAGCAGCTTAGAAGTAAGACAGGGAAGCCGGGAGACCCAGTACTTC

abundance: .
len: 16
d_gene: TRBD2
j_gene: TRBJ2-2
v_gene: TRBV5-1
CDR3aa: CASSPLAGTNTGELFF
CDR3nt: TGCGCCAGCAGCCCACTAGCGGGGACAAACACCGGGGAGCTGTTTTTT

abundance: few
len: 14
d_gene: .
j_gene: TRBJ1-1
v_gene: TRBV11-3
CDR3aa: CASSLNRGNTEAFF
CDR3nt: TGTGCCAGCAGCTTAAACCGGGGAAACACTGAAGCTTTCTTT

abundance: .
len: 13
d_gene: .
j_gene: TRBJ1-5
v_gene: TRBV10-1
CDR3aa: CASSERGFQPQHF
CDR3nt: TGCGCCAGCAGTGAGCGGGGGTTTCAGCCCCAGCATTTT

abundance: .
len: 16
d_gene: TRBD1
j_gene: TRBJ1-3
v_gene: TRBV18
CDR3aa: CASSPGTGPSGNTIYF
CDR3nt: TGTGCCAGCTCACCGGGGACAGGCCCCTCTGGAAACACCATATATTTT

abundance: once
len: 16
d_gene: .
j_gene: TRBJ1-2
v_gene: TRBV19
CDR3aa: CASSIILAGEIEGYTF
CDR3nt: TGTGCCAGTAGTATAATCTTGGCAGGGGAGATCGAAGGCTACACCTTC

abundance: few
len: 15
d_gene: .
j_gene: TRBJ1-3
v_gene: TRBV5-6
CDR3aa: CASSLVQGSGNTIYF
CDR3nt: TGTGCCAGCAGCTTGGTACAGGGATCTGGAAACACCATATATTTT

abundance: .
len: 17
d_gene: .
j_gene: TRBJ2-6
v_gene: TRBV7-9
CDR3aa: CASSPRTALAGANVLTF
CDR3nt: TGTGCCAGCAGCCCTCGGACAGCATTGGCTGGGGCCAACGTCCTGACTTTC

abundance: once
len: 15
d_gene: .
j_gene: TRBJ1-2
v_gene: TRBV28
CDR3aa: CASSSWTAPNYGYTF
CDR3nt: TGTGCCAGCAGTTCATGGACAGCCCCTAACTATGGCTACACCTTC

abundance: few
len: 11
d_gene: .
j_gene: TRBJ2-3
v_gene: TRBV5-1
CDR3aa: CASSKEGTQYF
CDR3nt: TGCGCCAGCAGCAAAGAGGGTACGCAGTATTTT

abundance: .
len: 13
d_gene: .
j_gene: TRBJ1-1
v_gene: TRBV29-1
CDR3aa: CSVEYGGRTEAFF
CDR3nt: TGCAGCGTTGAATACGGGGGGCGGACTGAAGCTTTCTTT

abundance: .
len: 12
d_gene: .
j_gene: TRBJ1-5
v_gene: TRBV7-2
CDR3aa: CASTFLNQPQHF
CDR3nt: TGTGCCAGCACCTTCTTAAATCAGCCCCAGCATTTT

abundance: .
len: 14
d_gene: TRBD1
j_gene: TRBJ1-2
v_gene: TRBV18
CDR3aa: CASSPQGQHYGYTF
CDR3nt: TGTGCCAGCTCACCACAGGGACAGCACTATGGCTACACCTTC

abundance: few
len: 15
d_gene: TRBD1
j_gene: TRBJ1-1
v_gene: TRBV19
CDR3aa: CASSGTGQTNTEAFF
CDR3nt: TGTGCCAGTAGTGGGACAGGACAAACGAACACTGAAGCTTTCTTT

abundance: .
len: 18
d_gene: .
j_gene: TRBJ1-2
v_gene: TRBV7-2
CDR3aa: CASSLNPPHLGRLYGYTF
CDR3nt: TGTGCCAGCAGCTTAAACCCCCCACACTTAGGCAGGCTTTATGGCTACACCTTC

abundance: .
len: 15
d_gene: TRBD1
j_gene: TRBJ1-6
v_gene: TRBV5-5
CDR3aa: CASSLLRGQNSPLHF
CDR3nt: TGTGCCAGCAGCTTGTTAAGGGGACAGAATTCACCCCTCCACTTT

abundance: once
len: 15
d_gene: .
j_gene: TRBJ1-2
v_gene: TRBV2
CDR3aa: CASSALGLGSYGYTF
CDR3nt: TGTGCCAGCAGTGCCCTGGGCCTTGGAAGCTATGGCTACACCTTC

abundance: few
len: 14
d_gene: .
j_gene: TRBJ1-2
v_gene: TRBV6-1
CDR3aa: CASSEVQQNYGYTF
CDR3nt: TGTGCCAGCAGTGAAGTGCAACAGAACTATGGCTACACCTTC

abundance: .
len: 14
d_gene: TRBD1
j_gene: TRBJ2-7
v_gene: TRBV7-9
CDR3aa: CASSWGDRGGEQYF
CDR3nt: TGTGCCAGCAGCTGGGGGGACAGGGGGGGTGAGCAGTACTTC

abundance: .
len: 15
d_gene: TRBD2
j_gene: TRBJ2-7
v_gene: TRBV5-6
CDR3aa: CASSLKAGGGYEQYF
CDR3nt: TGTGCCAGCAGCTTAAAAGCGGGGGGCGGGTACGAGCAATACTTC

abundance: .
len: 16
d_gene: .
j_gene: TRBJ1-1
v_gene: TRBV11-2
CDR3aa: CASRVGLGLSNTEAFF
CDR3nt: TGTGCCAGCAGGGTGGGACTCGGACTCTCGAACACTGAAGCTTTCTTT

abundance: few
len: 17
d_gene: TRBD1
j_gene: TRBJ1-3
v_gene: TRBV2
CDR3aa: CASSDSWAGGAENTIYF
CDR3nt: TGTGCCAGCAGTGATTCGTGGGCAGGGGGCGCGGAAAACACCATATATTTT

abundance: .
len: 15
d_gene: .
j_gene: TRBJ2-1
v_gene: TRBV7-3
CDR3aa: CASSRGGAGGNEQFF
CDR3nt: TGTGCCAGCAGCCGAGGGGGGGCTGGGGGAAATGAGCAGTTCTTC

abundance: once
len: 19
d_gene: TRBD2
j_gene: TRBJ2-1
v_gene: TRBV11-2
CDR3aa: CASSLRGTSGGAIYNEQFF
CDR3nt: TGTGCCAGCAGCTTACGAGGGACTAGCGGGGGGGCCATCTACAATGAGCAGTTCTTC

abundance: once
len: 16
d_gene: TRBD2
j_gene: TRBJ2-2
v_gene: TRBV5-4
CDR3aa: CASSLFSSGNTGELFF
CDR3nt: TGTGCCAGCAGCTTGTTTTCTAGCGGGAACACCGGGGAGCTGTTTTTT

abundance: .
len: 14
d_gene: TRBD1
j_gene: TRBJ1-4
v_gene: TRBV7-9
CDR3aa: CASSWDRGNEKLFF
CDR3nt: TGTGCCAGCAGCTGGGACAGGGGGAATGAAAAACTGTTTTTT

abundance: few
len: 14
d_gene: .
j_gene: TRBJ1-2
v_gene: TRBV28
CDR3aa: CASSLGGERYGYTF
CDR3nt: TGTGCCAGCAGTTTGGGGGGGGAGCGCTATGGCTACACCTTC

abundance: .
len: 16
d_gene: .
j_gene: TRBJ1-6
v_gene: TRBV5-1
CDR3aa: CASRAQGNTYNSPLHF
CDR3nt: TGCGCCAGCAGAGCACAGGGCAATACCTATAATTCACCCCTCCACTTT

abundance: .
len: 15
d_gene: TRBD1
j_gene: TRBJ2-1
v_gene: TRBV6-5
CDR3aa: CASSSVRDRYNEQFF
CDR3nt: TGTGCCAGCAGTAGCGTCCGGGACAGGTACAATGAGCAGTTCTTC

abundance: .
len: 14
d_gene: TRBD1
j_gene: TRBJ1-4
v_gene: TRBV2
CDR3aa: CASSQQGAREKLFF
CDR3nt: TGTGCCAGCAGTCAACAGGGGGCTCGCGAAAAACTGTTTTTT

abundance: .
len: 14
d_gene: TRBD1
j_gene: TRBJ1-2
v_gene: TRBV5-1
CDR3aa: CASSPGTGYYGYTF
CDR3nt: TGCGCCAGCAGCCCCGGGACAGGGTACTATGGCTACACCTTC

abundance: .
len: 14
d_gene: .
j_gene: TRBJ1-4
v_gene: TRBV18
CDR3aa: CASSQGPTNEKLFF
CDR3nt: TGTGCCAGCTCACAGGGGCCAACTAATGAAAAACTGTTTTTT

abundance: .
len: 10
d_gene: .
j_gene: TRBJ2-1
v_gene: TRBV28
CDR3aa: CATIANEQFF
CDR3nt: TGTGCCACTATCGCCAATGAGCAGTTCTTC

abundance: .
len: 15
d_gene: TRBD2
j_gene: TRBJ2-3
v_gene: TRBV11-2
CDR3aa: CASSSRGGQTDTQYF
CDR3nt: TGTGCCAGCAGCTCCCGGGGGGGCCAAACAGATACGCAGTATTTT

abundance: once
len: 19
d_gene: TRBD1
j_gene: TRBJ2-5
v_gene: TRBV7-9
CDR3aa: CASSALRTRTGAVQETQYF
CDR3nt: TGTGCCAGCAGCGCCCTAAGAACCCGGACAGGGGCGGTTCAAGAGACCCAGTACTTC

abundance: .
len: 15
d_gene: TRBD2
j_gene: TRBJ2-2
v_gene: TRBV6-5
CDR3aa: CASSPVGGWSGELFF
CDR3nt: TGTGCCAGCAGCCCAGTCGGGGGGTGGTCCGGGGAGCTGTTTTTT

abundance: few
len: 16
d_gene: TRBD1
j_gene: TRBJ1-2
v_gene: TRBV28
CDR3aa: CASSWRTGEGMDGYTF
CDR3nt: TGTGCCAGCAGTTGGCGGACAGGGGAAGGGATGGATGGCTACACCTTC

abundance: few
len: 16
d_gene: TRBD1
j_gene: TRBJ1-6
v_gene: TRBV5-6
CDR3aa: CASSLVGTAYNSPLHF
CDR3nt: TGTGCCAGCAGCTTGGTTGGGACAGCCTATAATTCACCCCTCCACTTT

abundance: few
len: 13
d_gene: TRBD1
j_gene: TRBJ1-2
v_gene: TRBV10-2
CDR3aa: CASSSGGGGGYTF
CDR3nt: TGCGCCAGCAGTTCAGGGGGCGGCGGCGGCTACACCTTC

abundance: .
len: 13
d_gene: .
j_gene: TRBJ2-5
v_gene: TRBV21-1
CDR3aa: CASTLSGGETQYF
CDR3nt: TGTGCCAGCACCCTTAGCGGGGGTGAGACCCAGTACTTC

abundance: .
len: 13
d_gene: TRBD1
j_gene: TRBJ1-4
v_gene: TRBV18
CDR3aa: CASSTGRIEKLFF
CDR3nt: TGTGCCAGCTCGACAGGGAGGATTGAAAAACTGTTTTTT

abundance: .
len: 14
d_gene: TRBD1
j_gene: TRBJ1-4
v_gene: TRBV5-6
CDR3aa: CASSLQGAGGKLFF
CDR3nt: TGTGCCAGCAGCTTACAGGGGGCTGGAGGAAAACTGTTTTTT

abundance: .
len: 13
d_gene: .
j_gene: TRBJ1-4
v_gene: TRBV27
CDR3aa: CASSRNTGEKLFF
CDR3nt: TGTGCCAGCAGTCGAAATACCGGTGAAAAACTGTTTTTT

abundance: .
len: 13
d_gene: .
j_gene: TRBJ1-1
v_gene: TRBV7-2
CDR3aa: CASSPLQGRQAFF
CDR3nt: TGTGCCAGCAGCCCCCTCCAGGGGAGACAAGCTTTCTTT

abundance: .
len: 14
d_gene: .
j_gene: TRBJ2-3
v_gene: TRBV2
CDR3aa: CASRAGHGTDTQYF
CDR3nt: TGTGCCAGCAGAGCGGGACATGGGACAGATACGCAGTATTTT

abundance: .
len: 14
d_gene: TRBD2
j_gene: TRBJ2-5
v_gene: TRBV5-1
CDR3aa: CASSLPGLAETQYF
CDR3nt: TGCGCCAGCAGCTTACCGGGACTAGCCGAGACCCAGTACTTC

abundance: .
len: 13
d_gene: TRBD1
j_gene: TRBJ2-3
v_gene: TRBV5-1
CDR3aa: CASSMDRTDTQYF
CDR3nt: TGCGCCAGCAGCATGGACAGGACAGATACGCAGTATTTT

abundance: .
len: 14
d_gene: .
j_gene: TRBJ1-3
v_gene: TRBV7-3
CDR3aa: CASSPTGSGNTIYF
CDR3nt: TGTGCCAGCAGCCCCACAGGCTCTGGAAACACCATATATTTT

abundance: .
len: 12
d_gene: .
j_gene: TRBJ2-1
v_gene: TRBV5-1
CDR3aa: CASSAGHNEQFF
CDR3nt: TGCGCCAGCAGCGCAGGTCACAATGAGCAGTTCTTC

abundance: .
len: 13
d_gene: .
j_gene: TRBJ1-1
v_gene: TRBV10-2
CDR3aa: CAGRIGLNTEAFF
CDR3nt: TGCGCCGGGAGGATAGGCCTGAACACTGAAGCTTTCTTT

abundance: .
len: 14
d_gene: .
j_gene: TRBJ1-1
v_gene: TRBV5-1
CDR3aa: CASSLDRLNTEAFF
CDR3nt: TGCGCCAGCAGCTTGGACAGGCTGAACACTGAAGCTTTCTTT

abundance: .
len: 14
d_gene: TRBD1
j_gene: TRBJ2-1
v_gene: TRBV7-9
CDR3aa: CASSQGTGRNEQFF
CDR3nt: TGTGCCAGCAGCCAAGGGACAGGGCGGAATGAGCAGTTCTTC